What follows are 21 T cell receptor beta chains derived from one specimen sequenced in a study of cytomegalovirus exposure and HLA in healthy donors. With 60 Vbeta and 13 Jbeta primers, the PCR was carried out. Method: immunoSEQ multiplex PCR; TCRdb's copy keeps in-frame clones and lacks some. The data contain under 200,000 clones, about 81% of them singletons. Sequencing was done on a sample of PBMCs. Receptors originate from a woman younger than 30 in good health and CMV-seropositive.

The genes are TRBV27 and TRBJ2-5, with 8 bases lining up with TRBD1. The CDR3 covers 13 residues. V was pared by 5 bases and J by 7 bases, with 6 bases of the junction left unmatched. Germline V gene sequence: CDR1 MNHEY, CDR2 SMNVEV (reference sequence). The CDR3, as DNA: TGTGCCAGCAGTAGGGACAGGAGGGGGACCCAGTACTTC. It specifies CASSRDRRGTQYF.

V and J are TRBV4-1 and TRBJ1-2, with 7 bases lining up with TRBD1. Germline V gives CDR1 MGHRA, CDR2 YSYEKL. Trimming cost V 0 bases and J 5 bases; bases outside gene matches: 9. There are 16 residues in the CDR3. DNA for the CDR3: TGCGCCAGCAGCCAAGATAGGTCGCAGGGGGAATATGGCTACACCTTC. Protein sequence: CASSQDRSQGEYGYTF.

Only a few counts were recorded for this clone. The J gene is TRBJ2-1, the V gene TRBV14, with D maybe TRBD1 (5 bases). Germline assignment: CDR1 SGHDN and CDR2 FVKESK. The CDR3 contains 12 residues. V was shortened by 3 bases and J by 12 bases, with 12 bases between the two germline ends. CDR3 sequence: CASSQTAKGQFF. The CDR3 DNA sequence: TGTGCCAGCAGCCAGACAGCCAAGGGGCAGTTCTTC.

The V gene is TRBV18, the J gene TRBJ2-7; 9 bases map to TRBD1. The trim removed 4 bases at V and 2 bases at J, leaving 0 bases unmatched. Germline CDR1 is KGHSH and CDR2 is LQKENI. CDR3 length: 13 residues. The CDR3 loop reads CASSRTGAYEQYF. In DNA form, the CDR3 reads TGTGCCAGCTCACGGACAGGGGCCTACGAGCAGTACTTC. The full variable domain, in which reference TRBV18 and TRBJ2-7 provide the parts outside the CDR3, is NAGVMQNPRHLVRRRGQEARLRCSPMKGHSHVYWYRQLPEEGLKFMVYLQKENIIDESGMPKERFSAEFPKEGPSILRIQQVVRGDSAAYFCASSRTGAYEQYFGPGTRLTVT.

V is TRBV19 and J is TRBJ1-5; D is possibly TRBD1 (6 bases). CDR3 length: 15 residues. Germline V lookup: CDR1 LNHDA, CDR2 SQIVND (reference sequence). Trimming removed 7 bases from V and 2 bases from J, with 15 bases in between. This chain's CDR3 is CASTPGDKGNQPQHF. CDR3 bases: TGTGCCAGTACCCCTGGGGACAAAGGCAATCAGCCCCAGCATTTT.

The chain is built from TRBV6-1 and TRBJ1-4, with D hard to call. Trimming left V 0 bases short and J 8 bases short, with 13 bases between. The CDR3 has 15 amino acids. Germline assignment: CDR1 MNHNS and CDR2 SASEGT. The CDR3 spells CASSEAWAGSEKLFF. Written as DNA, the CDR3 is TGTGCCAGCAGTGAAGCGTGGGCAGGATCCGAAAAACTGTTTTTT.

The V and J genes are TRBV28 and TRBJ2-5; 10 bases are a match to TRBD1. TRBJ2-7 matches the DNA end more closely, so the J call is doubtful. The length of the CDR3 is 14 residues. Germline CDR1 is MDHEN and CDR2 is SYDVKM. In DNA form, the CDR3 reads TGTGCCAGCAGTTTGGGGACAGGGGCGTCCGAGCAGTACTTC. Amino acid sequence: CASSLGTGASEQYF.

CDR3 sequence reads: CSVGQGRSANIQYF. CDR3 DNA sequence: TGCAGCGTGGGACAGGGGAGGTCGGCAAACATTCAGTACTTC. The rearrangement links TRBV29-1 to TRBJ2-4; 10 bases are shared with TRBD1. With V trimmed by 6 bases and J by 6 bases, 8 bases remained unmatched. The CDR3 has 14 residues. Germline V gene lookup returns CDR1 SQVTM and CDR2 ANQGSEA.

This clone occurred once. V and J are TRBV6-5 and TRBJ2-1; TRBD2 matches 9 bases. Germline trimming cut 7 bases from V and 9 bases from J; bases unmatched to any gene: 10. The CDR3 loop spans 14 amino acids. The germline V gene has CDR1 MNHEY and CDR2 SVGAGI. In DNA, the CDR3 is TGTGCCAGCAATCGCGCGGGGGGGGAAGGTGAGCAGTTCTTC. Translated, it gives CASNRAGGEGEQFF.

This clone came up once. The J gene is TRBJ1-5, the V gene TRBV19; possibly TRBD1 for D (5 bases). This CDR3 comprises 14 residues. Trimming pared 3 bases from V and 3 bases from J, leaving 9 bases between. Germline assignment: CDR1 LNHDA and CDR2 SQIVND (reference sequence). CDR3 sequence reads: CASSIRRVNQPQHF. CDR3 DNA sequence: TGTGCCAGTAGTATCCGCAGGGTCAATCAGCCCCAGCATTTT.

This chain links TRBV5-4 with TRBJ2-5, with a possible D match to TRBD1 (6 bases). V dropped 0 bases and J dropped 5 bases, with 8 bases sitting between them. The CDR3 contains 13 residues. Germline lookup yields CDR1 SGHNT and CDR2 YYREEE (reference sequence). CDR3 in DNA: TGTGCCAGCAGCTTGGCAGGGGTCGAGACCCAGTACTTC. Its translation is CASSLAGVETQYF.

The gene calls are TRBV19 and TRBJ1-1; D is ambiguous. V lost 6 bases and J 2 bases, leaving 4 bases between the germline ends. CDR1 and CDR2 from the germline V gene are LNHDA and SQIVND (reference sequence). This CDR3 is 11 amino acids long. Written as DNA, the CDR3 is TGTGCCAGTAGGGGCAACACTGAAGCTTTCTTT. Encoded protein: CASRGNTEAFF.

V is TRBV15 and J is TRBJ1-5; weak D call: TRBD1 (5 bases). Trimming pared 1 base from V and 5 bases from J, leaving 12 bases between. Germline values: CDR1 LNHNV, CDR2 YYDKDF (reference sequence). This CDR3 region has 15 residues. CDR3 protein: CATSRAHGGYQPQHF. CDR3 DNA: TGTGCCACCAGCAGAGCCCACGGGGGATATCAGCCCCAGCATTTT.

CDR3 bases: TGTGCCAGCAGTGCTTCCAGGTATAGCAATCAGCCCCAGCATTTT. This gives the protein CASSASRYSNQPQHF. The chain carries TRBV2 and TRBJ1-5; D gene uncertain. Germline CDR1 reads SNHLY; CDR2 reads FYNNEI. Trimming cost V 4 bases and J 0 bases, with 10 bases left between them. This CDR3 is 15 amino acids long.

This chain links TRBV5-4 with TRBJ2-3, with D tentatively TRBD1 (6 bases). With 2 bases removed from V and 2 bases from J, the gap between germline ends came to 12 bases. The CDR3 contains 15 residues. Germline V lookup: CDR1 SGHNT, CDR2 YYREEE (reference sequence). The CDR3 coding sequence is TGTGCCAGCAGCTTTAGTAGGGGGAACACAGATACGCAGTATTTT. The encoded protein is CASSFSRGNTDTQYF.

The V gene is TRBV7-9, the J gene TRBJ2-1; tentatively, D is TRBD2 (6 bases). Germline CDR1 SEHNR, CDR2 FQNEAQ (reference sequence). The V and J ends lost 6 bases and 5 bases respectively, with 11 bases between them. The CDR3 is 13 amino acids. This CDR3 reads CASRKVADNEQFF. For the CDR3, the DNA is TGTGCCAGCAGAAAAGTAGCGGACAATGAGCAGTTCTTC. The variable domain in full, completed from reference TRBV7-9 and TRBJ2-1, reads DTGVSQNPRHKITKRGQNVTFRCDPISEHNRLYWYRQTLGQGPEFLTYFQNEAQLEKSRLLSDRFSAERPKGSFSTLEIQRTEQGDSAMYLCASRKVADNEQFFGPGTRLTVL.

This chain links TRBV5-4 with TRBJ1-2, with 8 bases that match TRBD1. CDR3 length: 12 amino acids. V shed 7 bases and J 6 bases; nucleotides not matched to a gene: 5. Per germline, CDR1 SGHNT and CDR2 YYREEE (reference sequence). This CDR3 is CASLDRVDGYTF. In nucleotides, the CDR3 is TGTGCCAGCCTGGACAGGGTCGATGGCTACACCTTC.

V is TRBV6-1 and J is TRBJ2-7; D may be TRBD1 (5 bases). The ends were cut back, 4 bases at V and 3 bases at J, with 10 bases in the middle. The CDR3 has 13 amino acids. Germline V gene data show CDR1 as MNHNS and CDR2 as SASEGT. For the CDR3, the DNA is TGTGCCAGCAGTGCGGACATCCGCTACGAGCAGTACGTC. This sequence encodes CASSADIRYEQYV.

The J gene is TRBJ2-5, the V gene TRBV10-3, with D perhaps matching TRBD1 (6 bases). Germline V gene sequence: CDR1 ENHRY, CDR2 SYGVKD. V shed 2 bases and J shed 3 bases, with 10 bases lying between them. The length of the CDR3 is 14 residues. CDR3 sequence reads: CAISEGQYKETQYF. CDR3 nucleotides: TGTGCCATCAGTGAGGGACAGTATAAAGAGACCCAGTACTTC.

The chain couples TRBV19 to TRBJ2-3; TRBD1 matches 9 bases. The CDR3 runs 14 residues. Unmatched junction bases numbered 4, after V lost 6 bases and J lost 3 bases. The germline CDR1 and CDR2 sequences are LNHDA and SQIVND (reference sequence). In DNA, the CDR3 is TGTGCCAGTAGGGACAGGGGTGGTACAGATACGCAGTATTTT. It encodes CASRDRGGTDTQYF.

The chain recombines TRBV4-1 with TRBJ2-4; possible D gene TRBD2, 6 bases. The CDR3 length is 16 residues. Trimming took off 7 bases at V and 9 bases at J, with 25 bases between the two ends. The V gene's germline CDR1 is MGHRA and CDR2 YSYEKL. For the CDR3, the DNA is TGCGCCAGCAAGGAGAGAGGAGCGGCGGGGCTCGGCATTCAGTACTTC. Translated: CASKERGAAGLGIQYF.